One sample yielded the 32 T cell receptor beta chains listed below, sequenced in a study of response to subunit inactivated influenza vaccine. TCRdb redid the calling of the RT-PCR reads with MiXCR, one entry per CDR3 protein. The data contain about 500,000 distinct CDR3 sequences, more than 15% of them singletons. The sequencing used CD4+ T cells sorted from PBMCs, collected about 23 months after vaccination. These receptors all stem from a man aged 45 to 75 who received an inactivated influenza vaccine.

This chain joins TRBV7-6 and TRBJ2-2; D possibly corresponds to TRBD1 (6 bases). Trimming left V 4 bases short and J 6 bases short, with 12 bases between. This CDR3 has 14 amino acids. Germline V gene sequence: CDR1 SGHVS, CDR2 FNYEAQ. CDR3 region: CASSSNTGSGELFF. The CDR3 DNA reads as TGTGCCAGCAGCTCCAACACAGGGTCCGGGGAGCTGTTTTTT.

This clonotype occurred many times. The CDR3 DNA sequence: TGCGCCAGCAGCGCAGGGGAATTGGGCTATTCACCCCTCCACTTT. This sequence encodes CASSAGELGYSPLHF. The chain couples TRBV4-1 to TRBJ1-6; perhaps TRBD1 as D (6 bases). CDR3 length: 15 amino acids. The V end was cut by 5 bases, the J end by 8 bases, with 16 bases between. Germline assignment: CDR1 MGHRA and CDR2 YSYEKL.

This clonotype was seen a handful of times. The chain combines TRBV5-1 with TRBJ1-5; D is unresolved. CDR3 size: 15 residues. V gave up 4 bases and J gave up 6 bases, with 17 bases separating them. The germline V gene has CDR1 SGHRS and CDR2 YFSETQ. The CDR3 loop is CASSPDVGVGQPQHF. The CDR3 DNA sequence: TGCGCCAGCAGCCCCGACGTCGGGGTAGGTCAGCCCCAGCATTTT.

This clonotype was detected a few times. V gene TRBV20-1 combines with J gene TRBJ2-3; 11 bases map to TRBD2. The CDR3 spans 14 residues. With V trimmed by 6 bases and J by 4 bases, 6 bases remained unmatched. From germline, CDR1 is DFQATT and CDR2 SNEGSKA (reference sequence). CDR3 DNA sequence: TGCAGTGCCGTAGCGGGGGGGCCGTCAGATACGCAGTATTTT. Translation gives CSAVAGGPSDTQYF.

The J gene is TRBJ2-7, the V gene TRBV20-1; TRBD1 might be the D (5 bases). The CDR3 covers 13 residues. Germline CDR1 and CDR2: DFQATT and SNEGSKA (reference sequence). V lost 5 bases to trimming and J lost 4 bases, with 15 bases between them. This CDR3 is CSASETKGYEQYF. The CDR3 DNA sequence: TGCAGTGCTTCCGAGACCAAGGGGTACGAGCAGTACTTC.

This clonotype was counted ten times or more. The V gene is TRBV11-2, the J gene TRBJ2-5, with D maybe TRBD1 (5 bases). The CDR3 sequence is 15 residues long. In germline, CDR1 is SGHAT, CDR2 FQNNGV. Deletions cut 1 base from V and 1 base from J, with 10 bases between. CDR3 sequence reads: CASSLGGQGQETQYF. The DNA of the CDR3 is TGTGCCAGCAGCTTAGGGGGCCAGGGCCAAGAGACCCAGTACTTC.

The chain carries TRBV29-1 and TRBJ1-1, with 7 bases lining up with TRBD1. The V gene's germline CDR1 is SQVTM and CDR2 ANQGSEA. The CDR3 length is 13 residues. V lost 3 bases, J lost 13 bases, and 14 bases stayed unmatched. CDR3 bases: TGCAGCGTTGAGATGGTCGCGGGACAGCCAGGTTTCTTT. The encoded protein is CSVEMVAGQPGFF. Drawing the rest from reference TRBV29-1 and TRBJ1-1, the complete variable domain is SAVISQKPSRDICQRGTSLTIQCQVDSQVTMMFWYRQQPGQSLTLIATANQGSEATYESGFVIDKFPISRPNLTFSTLTVSNMSPEDSSIYLCSVEMVAGQPGFFGQGTRLTVV.

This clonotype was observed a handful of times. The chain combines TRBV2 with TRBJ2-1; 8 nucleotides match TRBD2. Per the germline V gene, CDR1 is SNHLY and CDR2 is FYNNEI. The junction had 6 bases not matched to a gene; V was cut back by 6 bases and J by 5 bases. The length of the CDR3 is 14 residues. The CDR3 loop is CASSRLATDNEQFF. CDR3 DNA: TGTGCCAGCAGCCGACTAGCGACCGACAATGAGCAGTTCTTC.

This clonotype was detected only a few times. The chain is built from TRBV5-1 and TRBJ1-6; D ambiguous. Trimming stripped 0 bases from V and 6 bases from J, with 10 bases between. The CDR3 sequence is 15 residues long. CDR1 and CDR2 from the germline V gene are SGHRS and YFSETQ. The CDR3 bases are TGCGCCAGCAGCTTGGTGGCGGGGATTAATTCACCCCTCCACTTT. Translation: CASSLVAGINSPLHF.

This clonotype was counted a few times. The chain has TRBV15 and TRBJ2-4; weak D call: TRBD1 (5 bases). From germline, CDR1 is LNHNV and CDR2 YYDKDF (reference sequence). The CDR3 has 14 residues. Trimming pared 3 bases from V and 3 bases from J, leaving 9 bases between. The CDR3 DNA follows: TGTGCCACCAGCAGGGACATTGGCAAAAACATTCAGTACTTC. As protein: CATSRDIGKNIQYF.

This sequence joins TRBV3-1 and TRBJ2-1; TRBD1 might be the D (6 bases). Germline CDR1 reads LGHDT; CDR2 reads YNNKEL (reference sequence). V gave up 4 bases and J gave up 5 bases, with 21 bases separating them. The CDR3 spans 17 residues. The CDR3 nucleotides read TGTGCCAGCAGCCCGAATAAACGGTTGGGGGCGGACAATGAGCAGTTCTTC. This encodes CASSPNKRLGADNEQFF.

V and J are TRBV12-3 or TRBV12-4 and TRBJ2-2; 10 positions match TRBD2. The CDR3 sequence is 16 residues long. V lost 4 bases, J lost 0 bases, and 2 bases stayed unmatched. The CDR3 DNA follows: TGTGCCAGCAGTTGGACTAGCGGTACGAACACCGGGGAGCTGTTTTTT. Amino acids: CASSWTSGTNTGELFF.

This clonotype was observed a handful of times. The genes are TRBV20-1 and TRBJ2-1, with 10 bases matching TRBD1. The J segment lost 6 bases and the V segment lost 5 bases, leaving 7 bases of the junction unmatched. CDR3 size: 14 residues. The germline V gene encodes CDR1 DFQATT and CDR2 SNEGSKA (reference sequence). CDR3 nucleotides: TGCAGTGCTCTCCGACAGGGGGCAGGCAATGAGCAGTTCTTC. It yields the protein CSALRQGAGNEQFF.

CDR3 DNA sequence: TGTGCCAGCGGAGACTACAATGAGCAGTTCTTC. Protein sequence: CASGDYNEQFF. The chain carries TRBV6-2 or TRBV6-3 and TRBJ2-1; no definite D call. Germline values: CDR1 MNHEY, CDR2 SVGEGT. The V end lost 8 bases, the J end lost 3 bases, and 5 bases lay between the germline ends. This CDR3 is 11 amino acids long.

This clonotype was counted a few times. CDR3 bases: TGTGCCAGCAGCCAAGCTGGACAGGGTAGGATTCAGTACTTC. Translated, it gives CASSQAGQGRIQYF. The chain uses TRBV3-1 and TRBJ2-7; 8 nucleotides match TRBD1. After removal of 1 base from V and 10 bases from J, the junction contained 9 bases not matched to a gene. The CDR3 is 14 amino acids. Germline V gene sequence: CDR1 LGHDT, CDR2 YNNKEL (reference sequence).

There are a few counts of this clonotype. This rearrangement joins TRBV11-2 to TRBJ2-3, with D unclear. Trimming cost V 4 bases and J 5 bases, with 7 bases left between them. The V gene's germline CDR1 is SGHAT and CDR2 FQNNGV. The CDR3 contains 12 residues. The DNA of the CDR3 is TGTGCCAGCAGCTACTACCAAGATACGCAGTATTTT. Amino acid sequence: CASSYYQDTQYF.

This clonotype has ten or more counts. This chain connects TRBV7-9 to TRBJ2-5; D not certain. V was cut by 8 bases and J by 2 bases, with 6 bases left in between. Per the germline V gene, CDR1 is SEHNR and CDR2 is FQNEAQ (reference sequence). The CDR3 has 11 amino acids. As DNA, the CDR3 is TGTGCCAGCGGTCGTCAAGAGACCCAGTACTTC. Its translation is CASGRQETQYF.

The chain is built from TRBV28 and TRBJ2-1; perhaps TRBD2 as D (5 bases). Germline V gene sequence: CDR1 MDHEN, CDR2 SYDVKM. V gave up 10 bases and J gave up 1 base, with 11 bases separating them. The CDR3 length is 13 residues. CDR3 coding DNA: TGTGCCACCCGGACGGGGTCCTACAATGAGCAGTTCTTC. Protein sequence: CATRTGSYNEQFF.

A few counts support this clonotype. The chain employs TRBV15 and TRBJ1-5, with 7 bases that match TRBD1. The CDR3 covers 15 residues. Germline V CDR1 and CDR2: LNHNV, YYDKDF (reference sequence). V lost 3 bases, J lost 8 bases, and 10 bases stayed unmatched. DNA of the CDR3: TGTGCCACCAGCAGCCTCGACAGGGTGTCCAAGCCCCAGCATTTT. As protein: CATSSLDRVSKPQHF.

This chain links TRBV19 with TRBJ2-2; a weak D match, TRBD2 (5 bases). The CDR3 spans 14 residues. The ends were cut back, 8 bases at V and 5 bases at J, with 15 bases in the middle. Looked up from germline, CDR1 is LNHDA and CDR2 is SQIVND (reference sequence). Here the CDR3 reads CASSRASLTGELFF. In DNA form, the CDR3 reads TGTGCCAGTTCGAGGGCTAGCTTAACCGGGGAGCTGTTTTTT. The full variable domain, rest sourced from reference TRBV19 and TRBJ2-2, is DGGITQSPKYLFRKEGQNVTLSCEQNLNHDAMYWYRQDPGQGLRLIYYSQIVNDFQKGDIAEGYSVSREKKESFPLTVTSAQKNPTAFYLCASSRASLTGELFFGEGSRLTVL.

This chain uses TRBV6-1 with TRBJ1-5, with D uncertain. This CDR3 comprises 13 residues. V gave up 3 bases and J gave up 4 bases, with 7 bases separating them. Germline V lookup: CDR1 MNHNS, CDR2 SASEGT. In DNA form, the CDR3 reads TGTGCCAGCAGTGAGGCAGCTAATCAGCCCCAGCATTTT. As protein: CASSEAANQPQHF.

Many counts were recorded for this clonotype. The CDR3 spells CASSQDPQLAGYNEQFF. CDR3 bases: TGTGCCAGCAGCCAAGATCCCCAACTAGCGGGCTACAATGAGCAGTTCTTC. The chain recombines TRBV4-2 with TRBJ2-1, with 9 bases fitting TRBD2. There are 17 residues in the CDR3. Germline assignment: CDR1 LGHNA and CDR2 YNFKEQ. V lost 0 bases, J lost 3 bases, and 6 bases stayed unmatched.

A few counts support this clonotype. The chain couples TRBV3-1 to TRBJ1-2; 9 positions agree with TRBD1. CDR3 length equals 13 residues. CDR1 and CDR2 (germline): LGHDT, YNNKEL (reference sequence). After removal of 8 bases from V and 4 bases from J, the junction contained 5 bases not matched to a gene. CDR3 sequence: CASGQGSGYGYTF. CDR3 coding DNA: TGTGCCAGCGGACAGGGGAGTGGCTATGGCTACACCTTC.

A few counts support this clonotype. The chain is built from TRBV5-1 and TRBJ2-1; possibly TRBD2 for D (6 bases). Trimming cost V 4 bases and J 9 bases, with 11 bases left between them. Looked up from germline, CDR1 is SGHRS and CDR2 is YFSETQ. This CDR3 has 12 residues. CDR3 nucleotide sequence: TGCGCCAGCAGCCTCATAGCGGTTGAGCAGTTCTTC. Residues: CASSLIAVEQFF.

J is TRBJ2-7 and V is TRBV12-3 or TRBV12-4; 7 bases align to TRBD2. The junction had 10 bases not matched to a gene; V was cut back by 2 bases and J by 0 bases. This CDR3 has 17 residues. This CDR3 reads CASSLTGGGLSSYEQYF. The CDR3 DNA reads TGTGCCAGCAGTTTAACTGGCGGGGGACTCTCCTCCTACGAGCAGTACTTC.

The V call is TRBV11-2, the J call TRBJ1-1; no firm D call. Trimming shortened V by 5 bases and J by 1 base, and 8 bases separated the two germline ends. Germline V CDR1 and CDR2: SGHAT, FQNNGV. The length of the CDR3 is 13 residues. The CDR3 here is CASSMDRNTEAFF. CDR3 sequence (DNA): TGTGCCAGCAGCATGGACCGGAACACTGAAGCTTTCTTT.

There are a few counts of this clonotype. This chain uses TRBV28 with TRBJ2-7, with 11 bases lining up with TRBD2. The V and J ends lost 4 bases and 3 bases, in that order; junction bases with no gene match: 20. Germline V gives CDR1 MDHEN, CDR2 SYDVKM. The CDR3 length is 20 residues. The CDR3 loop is CASSSGGLAGGPQEGYEQYF. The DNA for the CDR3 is TGTGCCAGCAGTTCTGGGGGGCTAGCGGGAGGCCCGCAGGAGGGCTACGAGCAGTACTTC.

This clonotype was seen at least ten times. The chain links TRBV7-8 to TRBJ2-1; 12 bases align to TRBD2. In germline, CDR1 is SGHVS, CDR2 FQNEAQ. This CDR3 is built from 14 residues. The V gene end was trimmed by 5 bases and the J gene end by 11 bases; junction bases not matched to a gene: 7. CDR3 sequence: CASSQRTSGVKQFF. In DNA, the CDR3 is TGTGCCAGCAGCCAAAGGACTAGCGGGGTTAAGCAGTTCTTC.

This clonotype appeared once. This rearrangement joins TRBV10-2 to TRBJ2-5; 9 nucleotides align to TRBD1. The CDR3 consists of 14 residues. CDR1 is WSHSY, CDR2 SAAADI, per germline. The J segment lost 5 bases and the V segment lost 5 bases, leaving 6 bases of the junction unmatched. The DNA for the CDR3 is TGCGCCAGCAGTTGGGGACAGGGACTGGAGACCCAGTACTTC. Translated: CASSWGQGLETQYF.

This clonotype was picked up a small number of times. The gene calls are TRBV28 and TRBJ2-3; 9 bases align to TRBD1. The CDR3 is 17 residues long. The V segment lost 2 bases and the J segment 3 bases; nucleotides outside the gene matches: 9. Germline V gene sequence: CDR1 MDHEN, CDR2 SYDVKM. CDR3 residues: CASSLAVGQGSTDTQYF. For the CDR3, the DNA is TGTGCCAGCAGTTTAGCTGTAGGACAGGGGAGTACAGATACGCAGTATTTT.

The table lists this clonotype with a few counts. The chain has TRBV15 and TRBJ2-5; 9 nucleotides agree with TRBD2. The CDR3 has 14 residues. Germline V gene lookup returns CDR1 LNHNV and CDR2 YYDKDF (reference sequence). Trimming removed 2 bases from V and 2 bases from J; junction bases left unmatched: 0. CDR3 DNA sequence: TGTGCCACCAGCAGACTAGCGGGACAAGAGACCCAGTACTTC. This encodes CATSRLAGQETQYF.

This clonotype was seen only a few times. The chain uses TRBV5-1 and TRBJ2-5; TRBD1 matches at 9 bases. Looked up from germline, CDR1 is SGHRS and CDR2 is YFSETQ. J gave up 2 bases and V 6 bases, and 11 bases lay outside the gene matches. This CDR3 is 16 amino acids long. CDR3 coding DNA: TGCGCCAGCACCCTCGGGACAGGGTTTAAGCAAGAGACCCAGTACTTC. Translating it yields CASTLGTGFKQETQYF.